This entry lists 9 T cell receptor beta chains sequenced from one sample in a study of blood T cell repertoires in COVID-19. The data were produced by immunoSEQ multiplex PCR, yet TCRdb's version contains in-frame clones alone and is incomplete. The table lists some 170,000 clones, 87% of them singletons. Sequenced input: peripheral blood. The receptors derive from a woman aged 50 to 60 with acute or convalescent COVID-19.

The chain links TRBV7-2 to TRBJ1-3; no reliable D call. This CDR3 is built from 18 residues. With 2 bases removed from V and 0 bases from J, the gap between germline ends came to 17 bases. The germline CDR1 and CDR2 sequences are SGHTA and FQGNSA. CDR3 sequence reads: CASSLYPAGIYSGNTIYF. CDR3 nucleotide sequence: TGTGCCAGCAGCTTATACCCGGCGGGTATTTACTCTGGAAACACCATATATTTT.

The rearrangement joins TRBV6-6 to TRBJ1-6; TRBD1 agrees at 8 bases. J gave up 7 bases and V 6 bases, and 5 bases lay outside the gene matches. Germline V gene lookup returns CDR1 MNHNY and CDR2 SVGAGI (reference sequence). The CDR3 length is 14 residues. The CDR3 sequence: CASSLGQGNSPLHF. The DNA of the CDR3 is TGTGCCAGCAGCCTCGGACAGGGCAATTCACCCCTCCACTTT.

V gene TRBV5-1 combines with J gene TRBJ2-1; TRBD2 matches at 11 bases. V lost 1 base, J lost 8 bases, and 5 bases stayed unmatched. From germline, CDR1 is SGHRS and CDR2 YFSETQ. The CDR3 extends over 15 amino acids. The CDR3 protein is CASSLFSGGADEQFF. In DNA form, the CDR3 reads TGCGCCAGCAGCTTGTTTAGCGGGGGGGCCGATGAGCAGTTCTTC.

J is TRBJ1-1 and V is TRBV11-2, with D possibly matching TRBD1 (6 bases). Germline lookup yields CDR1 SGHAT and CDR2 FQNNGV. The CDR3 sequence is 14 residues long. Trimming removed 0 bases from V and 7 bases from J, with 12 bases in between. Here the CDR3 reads CASSLDGGAREAFF. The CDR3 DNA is TGTGCCAGCAGCTTAGACGGGGGGGCGCGTGAAGCTTTCTTT.

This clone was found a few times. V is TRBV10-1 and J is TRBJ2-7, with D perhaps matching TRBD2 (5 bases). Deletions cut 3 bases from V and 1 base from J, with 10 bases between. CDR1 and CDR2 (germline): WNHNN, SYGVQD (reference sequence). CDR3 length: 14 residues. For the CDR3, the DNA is TGCGCCAGCAGTGAAGCGGCAGGATCCTACGAGCAGTACTTC. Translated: CASSEAAGSYEQYF.

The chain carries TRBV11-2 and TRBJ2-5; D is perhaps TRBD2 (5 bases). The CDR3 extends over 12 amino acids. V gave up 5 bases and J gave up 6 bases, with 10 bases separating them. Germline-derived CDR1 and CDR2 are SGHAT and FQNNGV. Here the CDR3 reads CASSGLKKTQYF. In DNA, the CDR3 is TGTGCCAGCAGCGGACTTAAAAAGACCCAGTACTTC.

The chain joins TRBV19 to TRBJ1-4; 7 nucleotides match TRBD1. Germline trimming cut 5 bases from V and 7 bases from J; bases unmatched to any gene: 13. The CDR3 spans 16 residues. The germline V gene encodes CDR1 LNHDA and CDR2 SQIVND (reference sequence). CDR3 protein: CASSPRQGGNREKLFF. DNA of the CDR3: TGTGCCAGTAGTCCCCGACAGGGCGGCAATCGTGAAAAACTGTTTTTT.

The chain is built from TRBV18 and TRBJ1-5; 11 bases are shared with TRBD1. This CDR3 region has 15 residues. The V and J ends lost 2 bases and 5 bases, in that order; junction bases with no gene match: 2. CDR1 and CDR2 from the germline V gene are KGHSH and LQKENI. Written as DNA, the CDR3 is TGTGCCAGCTCACCAGGGACAGGGGGGCATCAGCCCCAGCATTTT. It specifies CASSPGTGGHQPQHF.

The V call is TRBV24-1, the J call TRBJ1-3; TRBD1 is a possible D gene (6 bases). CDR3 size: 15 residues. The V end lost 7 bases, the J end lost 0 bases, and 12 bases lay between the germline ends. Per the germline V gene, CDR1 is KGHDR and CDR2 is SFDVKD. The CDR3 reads CATSLQGSSGNTIYF. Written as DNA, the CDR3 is TGTGCCACCAGCCTCCAGGGGAGCTCTGGAAACACCATATATTTT.